These 30 T cell receptor beta chains were all obtained from the same sample, sequenced in a study of blood T cell repertoires in COVID-19. TCRdb keeps only in-frame clones here, not all; method: immunoSEQ multiplex PCR. This table holds about 170,000 clones, just under 85% found once. The sample was peripheral blood. These receptors were obtained from a man between 35 and 55 years old who had recovered from COVID-19.

Remarks on this clone: The CDR3 does not close with the conserved phenylalanine or tryptophan, likely indicating a read error. The genes are TRBV3-1 (or the pseudogene TRBV3-2) and TRBJ1-1; D may be TRBD1 (6 bases). The CDR3 runs to 14 residues. V lost 4 bases, J lost 6 bases, and 15 bases lay in between. The germline CDR1 and CDR2 sequences are LGHDT and YNNKEL (reference sequence). This CDR3 is CASSLTGRFSEAFL. The CDR3 DNA is TGTGCCAGCAGCCTTACAGGGCGCTTTTCTGAAGCTTTCCTT.

This chain links TRBV7-3 with TRBJ2-1; 7 nucleotides align to TRBD2. The CDR3 has 15 amino acids. Germline V gene sequence: CDR1 SGHTA, CDR2 FQGTGA. V lost 1 base, J lost 9 bases, and 9 bases stayed unmatched. The CDR3 region is CASSLMLGGRSEQFF. The CDR3 DNA is TGTGCCAGCAGCTTAATGTTGGGCGGGAGAAGTGAGCAGTTCTTC.

The chain combines TRBV6-5 with TRBJ1-5, with 7 bases that match TRBD1. Germline CDR1 MNHEY, CDR2 SVGAGI. The CDR3 covers 13 residues. V gave up 5 bases and J gave up 7 bases; unmatched junction bases: 5. CDR3 protein: CASSPTGWQPQHF. For the CDR3, the DNA is TGTGCCAGCAGTCCGACAGGGTGGCAGCCCCAGCATTTT.

V and J are TRBV6-2 or TRBV6-3 and TRBJ1-5; no reliable D call. This CDR3 has 14 residues. Germline V gives CDR1 MNHEY, CDR2 SVGEGT. V lost 6 bases, J lost 6 bases, and 15 bases lay in between. The chain's CDR3 is CASSDGPGSQPQHF. CDR3 bases: TGTGCCAGCAGCGACGGGCCGGGGAGTCAGCCCCAGCATTTT.

The V gene is TRBV6-2 or TRBV6-3, the J gene TRBJ1-1; D remains unclear. Germline V gene sequence: CDR1 MNHEY, CDR2 SVGEGT. V was trimmed by 2 bases and J by 1 base, leaving 8 bases between them. The CDR3 runs to 14 residues. CDR3 sequence reads: CASSYRYRNTEAFF. Here the CDR3 DNA reads TGTGCCAGCAGTTACCGGTATCGGAACACTGAAGCTTTCTTT.

The rearrangement joins TRBV5-8 to TRBJ1-5; D gene unclear. Trimming removed 2 bases from V and 0 bases from J, with 9 bases in between. This CDR3 region has 15 residues. The germline gives CDR1 SGHTS, CDR2 YDEGEE. CDR3 DNA sequence: TGTGCCAGCAGCTTCGGGAAATATAGCAATCAGCCCCAGCATTTT. Translating gives CASSFGKYSNQPQHF.

The V gene is TRBV6-6, the J gene TRBJ1-1; D is undetermined. The CDR3 runs 15 residues. Between the trimmed V and J ends, which lost 4 bases and 3 bases, there was a span of 15 bases. Looked up from germline, CDR1 is MNHNY and CDR2 is SVGAGI (reference sequence). This CDR3 is CASSSLSIPDTEAFF. The DNA of the CDR3 is TGTGCCAGCAGTTCGCTCTCCATTCCGGACACTGAAGCTTTCTTT.

The chain links TRBV18 to TRBJ1-1; the D is unclear. CDR3 length: 14 amino acids. CDR1 is KGHSH, CDR2 LQKENI, per germline. V dropped 2 bases and J dropped 5 bases, with 12 bases sitting between them. CDR3 in DNA: TGTGCCAGCTCACCATCGGGGTTTGGAACTGAAGCTTTCTTT. Encoded protein: CASSPSGFGTEAFF.

This clone is a singleton in its sample. Here the CDR3 reads CAISDLGQGSGANVLTF. DNA of the CDR3: TGTGCCATCAGTGATCTGGGACAGGGCTCTGGGGCCAACGTCCTGACTTTC. V and J are TRBV10-3 and TRBJ2-6; TRBD1 aligns across 9 bases. The CDR3 extends over 17 amino acids. Germline values: CDR1 ENHRY, CDR2 SYGVKD. V gave up 3 bases and J gave up 0 bases; unmatched junction bases: 3.

The rearrangement links TRBV4-1 to TRBJ1-6; tentative D call: TRBD1 (6 bases). The ends were cut back, 3 bases at V and 5 bases at J, with 17 bases in the middle. CDR3 length: 17 amino acids. Germline assignment: CDR1 MGHRA and CDR2 YSYEKL. CDR3 protein: CASSHPGGGRNNSPLHF. CDR3 DNA: TGCGCCAGCAGCCACCCTGGGGGGGGGCGAAATAATTCACCCCTCCACTTT.

The chain has TRBV27 and TRBJ2-7, with D possibly TRBD1 on 6 matching bases. Between the trimmed V and J ends, which lost 4 bases and 3 bases, there was a span of 19 bases. In germline, CDR1 is MNHEY, CDR2 SMNVEV (reference sequence). The CDR3 loop spans 16 amino acids. This CDR3 is CASSSSPRDTFYEQYF. CDR3 coding DNA: TGTGCCAGCAGTTCTTCCCCCCGGGACACCTTCTACGAGCAGTACTTC.

This chain links TRBV5-1 with TRBJ2-1, with D possibly TRBD1 on 6 matching bases. Trimming took 2 bases from V and 8 from J, leaving 8 bases between them. There are 12 residues in the CDR3. Germline V gene data show CDR1 as SGHRS and CDR2 as YFSETQ. DNA of the CDR3: TGCGCCAGCAGCTTCCACAGGGATGAGCAGTTCTTC. Translating gives CASSFHRDEQFF.

The genes are TRBV6-5 and TRBJ1-1, with D possibly matching TRBD1 (6 bases). This CDR3 has 14 amino acids. Germline-derived CDR1 and CDR2 are MNHEY and SVGAGI. V gave up 5 bases and J gave up 3 bases, with 13 bases separating them. CDR3 sequence: CASSRRGVDTEAFF. CDR3 coding DNA: TGTGCCAGCAGTCGCAGGGGAGTGGACACTGAAGCTTTCTTT.

This clone was seen only a few times. The genes are TRBV4-1 and TRBJ2-7, with unresolved D. Trimming took 1 base from V and 3 from J, leaving 7 bases between them. CDR1 MGHRA and CDR2 YSYEKL come from the germline V gene. This CDR3 region has 13 residues. The CDR3 DNA follows: TGCGCCAGCAGCCAAGCTCTCGTCTACGAGCAGTACTTC. Translated: CASSQALVYEQYF.

The chain combines TRBV6-2 or TRBV6-3 with TRBJ2-2; 9 bases agree with TRBD2. After removal of 2 bases from V and 1 base from J, the junction contained 8 bases not matched to a gene. Germline-derived CDR1 and CDR2 are MNHEY and SVGEGT. The CDR3 covers 18 residues. The CDR3 bases are TGTGCCAGCAGTTACCTGGCGGGGGGGCCACTGAACACCGGGGAGCTGTTTTTT. Residues: CASSYLAGGPLNTGELFF.

The chain uses TRBV28 and TRBJ2-7; TRBD1 matches 7 bases. This CDR3 has 14 amino acids. Germline trimming cut 6 bases from V and 0 bases from J; bases unmatched to any gene: 5. From germline, CDR1 is MDHEN and CDR2 SYDVKM. The CDR3 DNA sequence: TGTGCCAGCAGCGGTCCAGGGGGCTCCTACGAGCAGTACTTC. This encodes CASSGPGGSYEQYF.

In DNA form, the CDR3 reads TGTGCCAGCAGCACCACAGGGGACGGAAACACCATATATTTT. It codes for CASSTTGDGNTIYF. The genes are TRBV9 and TRBJ1-3; 7 bases map to TRBD1. Germline values: CDR1 SGDLS, CDR2 YYNGEE. The V segment lost 4 bases and the J segment 4 bases; nucleotides outside the gene matches: 5. This CDR3 region has 14 residues.

V gene TRBV5-3 combines with J gene TRBJ1-1, with a weak D call TRBD1 (6 bases). TRBV5-3 is noted as an ORF with a role that remains uncertain. The CDR3 is 13 residues long. V lost 2 bases and J lost 11, with 16 bases in between. The CDR3 region is CARSFLTGSCAFF. Here the CDR3 DNA reads TGTGCCAGAAGCTTTCTGACAGGAAGCTGTGCTTTCTTT.

There are a few counts of this clone. This sequence joins TRBV19 and TRBJ1-5; the D gene is possibly TRBD1 (5 bases). This CDR3 region has 14 residues. Deletions cut 3 bases from V and 4 bases from J, with 10 bases between. Germline values: CDR1 LNHDA, CDR2 SQIVND (reference sequence). The CDR3 nucleotides read TGTGCCAGTAGTATCCTGTCAGGGAATCAGCCCCAGCATTTT. This encodes CASSILSGNQPQHF.

V usage is TRBV7-9 and J usage is TRBJ2-7; 8 nucleotides agree with TRBD2. The CDR3 loop spans 16 amino acids. Losses at the gene ends were 2 bases for V and 2 bases for J; bases not matched to a gene: 8. Germline assignment: CDR1 SEHNR and CDR2 FQNEAQ (reference sequence). Here the CDR3 reads CASSLTGTRGAYEQYF. DNA of the CDR3: TGTGCCAGCAGCTTAACCGGGACTAGAGGGGCCTACGAGCAGTACTTC.

The chain couples TRBV9 to TRBJ2-2, with TRBD2 matching over 8 bases. The CDR3 spans 15 residues. Trimming at V came to 3 bases and at J to 6 bases, leaving 7 bases not matched to a gene. Germline assignment: CDR1 SGDLS and CDR2 YYNGEE. CDR3 residues: CASSAREGGSGELFF. The DNA of the CDR3 is TGTGCCAGCAGCGCCCGGGAGGGGGGGTCCGGGGAGCTGTTTTTT.

The chain couples TRBV7-2 to TRBJ2-1, with TRBD2 identical over 10 bases. CDR3 size: 16 residues. The V gene's germline CDR1 is SGHTA and CDR2 FQGNSA. The ends lost 1 base at V and 8 bases at J; junction bases unmatched: 8. CDR3 sequence: CASSLGLAGGRYEQFF. CDR3 nucleotide sequence: TGTGCCAGCAGCTTAGGATTAGCGGGGGGTAGGTATGAGCAGTTCTTC.

J is TRBJ1-2 and V is TRBV20-1, with 8 bases aligning to TRBD1. With 5 bases clipped from V and 6 bases from J, the junction kept 2 bases outside the gene matches. CDR3 length: 11 amino acids. Germline CDR1 and CDR2: DFQATT and SNEGSKA (reference sequence). The CDR3 DNA follows: TGCAGTGCTTGGACAGGGAATGGCTACACCTTC. Translation gives CSAWTGNGYTF.

The chain has TRBV6-5 and TRBJ2-1; 10 bases are shared with TRBD2. Germline V gene sequence: CDR1 MNHEY, CDR2 SVGAGI. V trimming: 5 bases; J trimming: 8 bases; junction bases outside the gene matches: 9. The CDR3 loop spans 15 amino acids. CDR3 sequence (DNA): TGTGCCAGCAGTCGGACTAGCGGTCTTCTTGATGAGCAGTTCTTC. Its protein product is CASSRTSGLLDEQFF.

The CDR3 reads CASSAGQGSFYEQYF. DNA of the CDR3: TGTGCCAGCAGTGCAGGACAGGGAAGTTTCTACGAGCAGTACTTC. The rearrangement joins TRBV2 to TRBJ2-7; 8 bases line up with TRBD1. The CDR3 length is 15 residues. J was trimmed by 3 bases and V by 4 bases; bases with no gene match: 8. Germline V gene lookup returns CDR1 SNHLY and CDR2 FYNNEI.

This clone was detected once. The rearrangement joins TRBV27 to TRBJ2-7, with D possibly being TRBD1 (6 bases). The CDR3 is 15 amino acids. The V gene's germline CDR1 is MNHEY and CDR2 SMNVEV (reference sequence). V lost 5 bases, J lost 4 bases, and 18 bases lay in between. For the CDR3, the DNA is TGTGCCAGCAGTCCACTACAGGGTCAGGAGTACGAGCAGTACTTC. It translates to CASSPLQGQEYEQYF.

By sample share, this clone is medium-sized (0.01 to 0.1%). The rearrangement links TRBV7-8 to TRBJ2-1; 9 nucleotides align to TRBD2. The CDR3 is 15 amino acids. Germline assignment: CDR1 SGHVS and CDR2 FQNEAQ. The V and J ends lost 5 bases and 5 bases, in that order; junction bases with no gene match: 7. CDR3 DNA sequence: TGTGCCAGCAGCCCCTACCAGCGGGAGGACAATGAGCAGTTCTTC. Protein product: CASSPYQREDNEQFF.

The V call is TRBV6-5, the J call TRBJ1-2; 9 bases fit TRBD1. CDR3 length equals 12 residues. Germline V gene lookup returns CDR1 MNHEY and CDR2 SVGAGI. The trim removed 4 bases at V and 7 bases at J, leaving 1 base unmatched. As DNA, the CDR3 is TGTGCCAGCAGTTCGACAGGGGGTGGCTACACCTTC. The encoded protein is CASSSTGGGYTF.

A few counts support this clone. J is TRBJ2-7 and V is TRBV3-1 (or the pseudogene TRBV3-2), with 9 bases identical to TRBD1. Germline V gives CDR1 LGHDT, CDR2 YNNKEL (reference sequence). The CDR3 contains 15 residues. With 4 bases clipped from V and 4 bases from J, the junction kept 8 bases outside the gene matches. Here the CDR3 DNA reads TGTGCCAGCAGCCGACCCGGGACAGGGAAATACGAGCAGTACTTC. Translation: CASSRPGTGKYEQYF.

This clone showed up just once. The chain recombines TRBV19 with TRBJ2-3; TRBD1 is a possible D gene (6 bases). Germline CDR1 and CDR2: LNHDA and SQIVND (reference sequence). Trimming took off 3 bases at V and 5 bases at J, with 9 bases between the two ends. This CDR3 contains 13 residues. In DNA, the CDR3 is TGTGCCAGTAGTATCACAGGGCAAGATACGCAGTATTTT. Amino acids: CASSITGQDTQYF. Combining the CDR3 with reference TRBV19 and TRBJ2-3 gives the whole variable domain DGGITQSPKYLFRKEGQNVTLSCEQNLNHDAMYWYRQDPGQGLRLIYYSQIVNDFQKGDIAEGYSVSREKKESFPLTVTSAQKNPTAFYLCASSITGQDTQYFGPGTRLTVL.